This T cell receptor beta chain came from a study of blood T cell repertoires in COVID-19. On the study more broadly: The United States, Italy and Spain supplied acute and convalescent COVID-19 samples. From T cells, B-cell-depleted T cells, or PBMCs came the material, which was cDNA or gDNA.

This clone occurred a few times. CDR1 and CDR2 (germline): KGHDR, SFDVKD. The CDR3 length is 16 residues. The ends lost 4 bases at V and 8 bases at J; junction bases unmatched: 10. Seattle-derived patients entered the study during active infection and were followed longitudinally. Under the authors' procedure: The assay estimated nucleated cells by amplifying reference gene primers. Using immunoSEQ multiplex PCR, the repertoire was profiled, and TCRdb retains in-frame clones only, with some absent. V and J calls and clone size are as listed in that table; D and trimming were resolved from the DNA. The table includes some 240,000 clones, over 70% detected once.

The sequence derives from a woman in her seventies with COVID-19, enrolled during active disease. The V call is TRBV24-1, the J call TRBJ2-4, with 10 bases that match TRBD1. The sequencing sample was made of peripheral blood. CDR3 amino acids: CATSDPGQGRGHIQYF. The CDR3, as DNA: TGTGCCACCAGTGACCCGGGACAGGGGCGAGGTCACATTCAGTACTTC.